This TCR beta chain appears in the sequencing data of a study of T cell repertoires in cytomegalovirus infection. For the study at large: Indications of both CMV infection and matching HLA type were provided by public TCR beta signatures. Study-wide points: In two of eight donors, the top clonotype was HLA-C-restricted CMV-specific.

Note on this clonotype: Antigen: not known.

Each CDR3 protein is one row after TCRdb ran MiXCR on the reads. The sample lists hundreds of thousands of distinct CDR3 sequences; around 30% were seen once. CDR3 length: 15 amino acids. The V gene end was trimmed by 7 bases and the J gene end by 1 base; junction bases not matched to a gene: 4. The source is a human donor in good health (CMV status not recorded). Some clones in this sample may be carry-over from other donors' samples. The chain carries TRBV12-3 or TRBV12-4 and TRBJ2-1, with 10 bases aligning to TRBD2. The material was cultured CD8+ T cells from PBMCs, obtained from culture after CMV antigen stimulation. CDR3 sequence: CASNSGGFSYNEQFF. The DNA of the CDR3 is TGTGCCAGCAATAGCGGGGGGTTTTCCTACAATGAGCAGTTCTTC.